Below are 11 T cell receptor beta chains sequenced from a single sample in a study of read filtering for tumor transcriptome and immune sequencing (dated by TCRdb to the early 2020s). The instrument given in TCRdb is Illumina HiSeq 4000. TCR libraries were built from approximately 400 ng RNA with the Immunoverse kit, using molecular barcoded adaptors covering alpha/delta and beta/gamma chains. TCRdb reprocessing: public reads trimmed at Q25 with fastp, clones called with MiXCR, in-frame beta chains kept. Identical CDR3 protein sequences are pooled into one entry, listed with their most common genes and DNA. The sample table records tens of thousands of distinct CDR3 sequences; roughly a fifth of these occur just once. Roughly an eighth of the sample lies in the top ten. Source material: a population of CD138-negative cells sorted from bone marrow. Interpreted using the paper, the cell subset or site label stands for: bone marrow mononuclear cells depleted of CD138+ plasma/myeloma cells by negative magnetic selection. These receptors were obtained from a donor over 35 with multiple myeloma.

The table lists this clonotype with many counts. CDR3 sequence (DNA): TGTGCCAGCAGCTTAGATACAGGTTCCTACAATGAGCAGTTCTTC. Translation: CASSLDTGSYNEQFF. The chain combines TRBV7-9 with TRBJ2-1; D might be TRBD1 (5 bases). Germline V gives CDR1 SEHNR, CDR2 FQNEAQ (reference sequence). The V end was cut by 1 base, the J end by 1 base, with 8 bases between. The CDR3 has 15 residues.

As concerns this clonotype: A single base separates this from a much larger clone, so it may be a read error. The V and J genes are TRBV18 and TRBJ1-2; the D gene is possibly TRBD1 (6 bases). The CDR3 spans 14 residues. Germline CDR1 and CDR2: KGHSH and LQKENI. The CDR3 is CASPPPVQGYGYTF. For the CDR3, the DNA is TGTGCCAGCCCACCACCGGTACAGGGCTATGGCTACACCTTC.

The chain recombines TRBV5-4 with TRBJ1-1; D is uncertain. This CDR3 is 14 amino acids long. Germline V gene sequence: CDR1 SGHNT, CDR2 YYREEE (reference sequence). V dropped 3 bases and J dropped 3 bases, with 12 bases sitting between them. Here the CDR3 reads CASSSDLGYTEAFF. CDR3 sequence (DNA): TGTGCCAGCAGCTCCGATCTGGGGTACACTGAAGCTTTCTTT.

The sample holds a few counts of this clonotype. The chain recombines TRBV6-2 or TRBV6-3 with TRBJ1-5; TRBD1 agrees at 8 bases. The junction had 6 bases not matched to a gene; V was cut back by 5 bases and J by 3 bases. CDR1 is MNHEY, CDR2 SVGEGT, per germline. The CDR3 is 15 amino acids. The chain's CDR3 is CASSIDRGNNQPQHF. DNA for the CDR3: TGTGCCAGCAGTATTGACAGGGGAAACAATCAGCCCCAGCATTTT.

In its sample, this clonotype was seen many times. The rearrangement links TRBV20-1 to TRBJ2-2; possible D gene TRBD2, 6 bases. The CDR3 has 15 residues. Germline CDR1 DFQATT, CDR2 SNEGSKA (reference sequence). V was trimmed by 1 base and J by 3 bases, leaving 12 bases between them. CDR3 nucleotide sequence: TGCAGTGCTAGAGGTAGCGGTCTAGACACCGGGGAGCTGTTTTTT. Amino acids: CSARGSGLDTGELFF.

This clonotype has at least ten counts. V usage is TRBV20-1 and J usage is TRBJ2-5; D is unclear. Germline assignment: CDR1 DFQATT and CDR2 SNEGSKA (reference sequence). The V and J ends lost 1 base and 5 bases respectively, with 11 bases between them. There are 13 residues in the CDR3. The CDR3, as DNA: TGCAGTGCTAGAGGCAGGTTGGGGGAGACCCAGTACTTC. It is translated as CSARGRLGETQYF.

This clonotype has at least ten counts. This sequence joins TRBV29-1 and TRBJ2-3; D may be TRBD1 (8 bases). V gave up 8 bases and J gave up 1 base, with 13 bases separating them. The CDR3 covers 13 residues. Looked up from germline, CDR1 is SQVTM and CDR2 is ANQGSEA. The CDR3 protein is CSLQGGRTDTQYF. Here the CDR3 DNA reads TGCAGCTTACAGGGGGGGCGCACAGATACGCAGTATTTT.

In this sample, this clonotype turned up a few times. This chain links TRBV6-5 with TRBJ2-3; TRBD2 matches at 7 bases. The trim removed 5 bases at V and 0 bases at J, leaving 5 bases unmatched. The germline gives CDR1 MNHEY, CDR2 SVGAGI. The CDR3 has 15 residues. This CDR3 is CASSPRLASTDTQYF. The DNA for the CDR3 is TGTGCCAGCAGTCCCCGACTAGCTAGCACAGATACGCAGTATTTT.

This clonotype was recorded at least ten times. The chain carries TRBV20-1 and TRBJ2-5, with D perhaps TRBD1 (6 bases). This CDR3 comprises 12 residues. The V and J ends lost 8 bases and 5 bases respectively, with 15 bases between them. The germline gives CDR1 DFQATT, CDR2 SNEGSKA (reference sequence). Here the CDR3 DNA reads TGCAGTCCGGGACACGGCTTTGAGACCCAGTACTTC. It yields the protein CSPGHGFETQYF.

This clonotype was picked up many times. The V gene is TRBV15, the J gene TRBJ2-7, with D uncertain. V lost 5 bases and J 2 bases, leaving 10 bases between the germline ends. The CDR3 runs to 13 residues. Germline V lookup: CDR1 LNHNV, CDR2 YYDKDF (reference sequence). CDR3 residues: CATSLAGTYEQYF. In DNA form, the CDR3 reads TGTGCCACCAGCTTAGCCGGAACCTACGAGCAGTACTTC. Drawing the rest from reference TRBV15 and TRBJ2-7, the complete variable domain is DAMVIQNPRYQVTQFGKPVTLSCSQTLNHNVMYWYQQKSSQAPKLLFHYYDKDFNNEADTPDNFQSRRPNTSFCFLDIRSPGLGDTAMYLCATSLAGTYEQYFGPGTRLTVT.

This clonotype was found many times. The V call is TRBV21-1, the J call TRBJ2-7; the D call TRBD1 from the table was never checked on the DNA. TRBV21-1 is termed a pseudogene. The CDR3 sequence is 15 residues long. The CDR3 region is CASSSTGDKRYEQYF. The CDR3 nucleotides read TGTGCCAGCAGCTCAACAGGGGATAAGCGGTACGAGCAGTACTTC.